Listed here are 23 T cell receptor beta chains from one sample, sequenced in a study of response to subunit inactivated influenza vaccine. A single record per CDR3 protein comes from TCRdb applying MiXCR to the RT-PCR reads. Of hundreds of thousands of distinct CDR3 sequences detected, approximately 11% appear once; the ten largest clones hold 12%. Source: PBMCs from blood, taken about 6 weeks after vaccination. The receptors here all came from a man in his fifties who received an inactivated influenza vaccine.

This clonotype was picked up a small number of times. The rearrangement links TRBV6-1 to TRBJ2-7; no clear D gene. V was clipped by 11 bases and J by 5 bases, with 19 bases between them. Looked up from germline, CDR1 is MNHNS and CDR2 is SASEGT. The CDR3 covers 13 residues. The CDR3 DNA reads as TGTGCCGTTACCGGCCGTTTAGGCGACGAGCAGTACTTC. It encodes CAVTGRLGDEQYF.

The genes are TRBV11-2 and TRBJ2-6; 7 bases line up with TRBD1. This CDR3 region has 21 residues. The V gene's germline CDR1 is SGHAT and CDR2 FQNNGV. With V trimmed by 5 bases and J by 0 bases, 19 bases remained unmatched. The chain's CDR3 is CASSPGRVGDRAYSGANVLTF. CDR3 in DNA: TGTGCCAGCAGCCCTGGACGGGTCGGGGACAGAGCGTACTCTGGGGCCAACGTCCTGACTTTC.

This clonotype was counted only a few times. A junction end diverges from the germline sequence, so it may reflect a read error. The rearrangement uses TRBV27 and TRBJ2-5, with D unclear. This CDR3 has 12 residues. The germline V gene has CDR1 MNHEY and CDR2 SMNVEV (reference sequence). DNA of the CDR3: TGTGCCAGCTGGGAACCCCAAGGGACCCAGTACTTC. Its translation: CASWEPQGTQYF.

The chain employs TRBV12-3 or TRBV12-4 and TRBJ1-6; D is undetermined. This CDR3 region has 17 residues. V shed 4 bases and J shed 0 bases, with 13 bases lying between them. CDR3 nucleotide sequence: TGTGCCAGCAGTTCCCCGACCCATAGCTCCTATAATTCACCCCTCCACTTT. Protein product: CASSSPTHSSYNSPLHF.

This chain joins TRBV28 and TRBJ2-3, with TRBD2 matching 9 bases. This CDR3 has 13 residues. Unmatched junction bases numbered 4, after V lost 6 bases and J lost 6 bases. Looked up from germline, CDR1 is MDHEN and CDR2 is SYDVKM. The CDR3 bases are TGTGCCAGCAGAGATAGCGGGAGTGATACGCAGTATTTT. Protein: CASRDSGSDTQYF.

This clonotype was found a few times. The chain combines TRBV7-2 with TRBJ2-3, with 8 nucleotides matching TRBD2. V gave up 5 bases and J gave up 2 bases; unmatched junction bases: 3. Germline CDR1 is SGHTA and CDR2 is FQGNSA. This CDR3 region has 14 residues. The DNA of the CDR3 is TGTGCCAGCAGCACACTAGCGGACACAGATACGCAGTATTTT. It encodes CASSTLADTDTQYF.

This clonotype showed up just a few times. This chain connects TRBV5-6 to TRBJ2-7; TRBD1 matches at 7 bases. V shed 4 bases, J shed 6 bases, and the junction held 13 bases outside the gene matches. Germline CDR1 SGHDT, CDR2 YYEEEE. This CDR3 has 15 amino acids. The CDR3 protein is CASSVAGTAEFEQYF. CDR3 DNA: TGTGCCAGCAGCGTGGCCGGGACAGCCGAGTTCGAGCAGTACTTC.

This clonotype has only a few counts. This rearrangement joins TRBV6-2 or TRBV6-3 to TRBJ2-5; D may be TRBD2 (6 bases). The germline V and J ends were trimmed by 2 bases and 4 bases, with 14 bases remaining between them. The CDR3 sequence is 15 residues long. The germline gives CDR1 MNHEY, CDR2 SVGEGT. CDR3 loop: CASSYPPSGGETQYF. The CDR3 region has the DNA TGTGCCAGCAGTTACCCACCCTCCGGGGGAGAGACCCAGTACTTC.

This chain links TRBV4-2 with TRBJ2-1; D possibly corresponds to TRBD2 (6 bases). Germline CDR1 and CDR2: LGHNA and YNFKEQ. Between the trimmed V and J ends, which lost 0 bases and 4 bases, there was a span of 13 bases. This CDR3 is 16 amino acids long. CDR3 bases: TGTGCCAGCAGCCAAGATATGGCGGGGTGGTACAATGAGCAGTTCTTC. Its translation: CASSQDMAGWYNEQFF.

This clonotype was observed a few times. This chain connects TRBV5-8 to TRBJ1-5; unclear D gene. The germline V gene encodes CDR1 SGHTS and CDR2 YDEGEE. The V and J ends lost 5 bases and 4 bases respectively, with 7 bases between them. CDR3 length: 12 amino acids. The CDR3 coding sequence is TGTGCCAGCAGTCCCTTTAATCAGCCCCAGCATTTT. It encodes CASSPFNQPQHF.

V is TRBV12-3 or TRBV12-4 and J is TRBJ2-1, with no clear D. The CDR3 loop spans 13 amino acids. The V and J ends lost 6 bases and 4 bases respectively, with 10 bases between them. The CDR3 reads CASRARRYNEQFF. DNA for the CDR3: TGTGCCAGCAGGGCCAGACGTTACAATGAGCAGTTCTTC.

This clonotype has a handful of counts. This chain connects TRBV4-1 to TRBJ1-6; 7 bases are a match to TRBD1. The CDR3 spans 16 residues. In germline, CDR1 is MGHRA, CDR2 YSYEKL. After removal of 0 bases from V and 10 bases from J, the junction contained 9 bases not matched to a gene. The CDR3 protein is CASSQDPTGSSSPLHF. CDR3 in DNA: TGCGCCAGCAGCCAAGACCCGACAGGGTCTAGCTCACCCCTCCACTTT.

This clonotype was seen ten or more times. V and J are TRBV7-2 and TRBJ2-1; D might be TRBD1 (5 bases). This CDR3 has 16 residues. The germline V gene has CDR1 SGHTA and CDR2 FQGNSA. V lost 4 bases and J 0 bases, leaving 13 bases between the germline ends. CDR3 loop: CASSSDRLSSYNEQFF. As DNA, the CDR3 is TGTGCCAGCAGCTCCGACAGATTGAGCTCCTACAATGAGCAGTTCTTC.

The chain couples TRBV10-3 to TRBJ1-1; a weak D match, TRBD1 (6 bases). With 2 bases removed from V and 2 bases from J, the gap between germline ends came to 18 bases. Germline CDR1 reads ENHRY; CDR2 reads SYGVKD. The CDR3 spans 17 residues. Written as DNA, the CDR3 is TGTGCCATCAGTGAGCGTGGGCCCAGGGGTGGTAACACTGAAGCTTTCTTT. This translates into CAISERGPRGGNTEAFF.

J is TRBJ2-3 and V is TRBV20-1; D ambiguous. V dropped 4 bases and J dropped 3 bases, with 11 bases sitting between them. Per the germline V gene, CDR1 is DFQATT and CDR2 is SNEGSKA (reference sequence). This CDR3 spans 13 amino acids. The CDR3 nucleotides are TGCAGTGCTACAGCGTGGTTGACAGATACGCAGTATTTT. Translated, it gives CSATAWLTDTQYF.

This clonotype was seen only a few times. The gene calls are TRBV5-5 and TRBJ1-2; 9 nucleotides align to TRBD1. The ends lost 4 bases at V and 1 base at J; junction bases unmatched: 5. From germline, CDR1 is SGHKS and CDR2 YYEKEE (reference sequence). This CDR3 comprises 15 residues. DNA for the CDR3: TGTGCCAGCAGCGGGGGGACAGGGCTTAACTATGGCTACACCTTC. Residues: CASSGGTGLNYGYTF.

This clonotype came up many times. This chain connects TRBV12-3 or TRBV12-4 to TRBJ2-3; no clear D. Trimming pared 1 base from V and 10 bases from J, leaving 9 bases between. The CDR3 length is 12 residues. The DNA of the CDR3 is TGTGCCAGCAGTTTAGGAGGTTCATCGCAGTATTTT. This sequence encodes CASSLGGSSQYF.

V is TRBV4-3 and J is TRBJ2-2, with D possibly matching TRBD1 (5 bases). CDR1 is LGHNA and CDR2 is YSLEER in the germline V gene. The CDR3 has 17 amino acids. The ends were cut back, 0 bases at V and 0 bases at J, with 11 bases in the middle. CDR3 sequence reads: CASSQDIKGSNTGELFF. The CDR3, as DNA: TGCGCCAGCAGCCAAGATATTAAGGGGTCGAACACCGGGGAGCTGTTTTTT.

A few counts support this clonotype. J is TRBJ2-2 and V is TRBV11-2; D gene ambiguous. CDR3 size: 15 residues. From germline, CDR1 is SGHAT and CDR2 FQNNGV. V was cut by 0 bases and J by 4 bases, with 9 bases left in between. CDR3 nucleotides: TGTGCCAGCAGCTTAGATCCCATCCCCACCGGGGAGCTGTTTTTT. This encodes CASSLDPIPTGELFF.

V and J are TRBV6-2 or TRBV6-3 and TRBJ2-5; D is unresolved. The CDR3 loop spans 12 amino acids. V lost 8 bases and J lost 5, with 12 bases in between. Germline V lookup: CDR1 MNHEY, CDR2 SVGEGT. CDR3: CASGRHLETQYF. For the CDR3, the DNA is TGTGCCAGCGGCCGTCATTTGGAGACCCAGTACTTC.

The table lists this clonotype with many counts. This chain joins TRBV27 and TRBJ2-7, with 8 bases lining up with TRBD2. The CDR3 contains 20 residues. Germline V gene data show CDR1 as MNHEY and CDR2 as SMNVEV (reference sequence). The V segment lost 3 bases and the J segment 1 base; nucleotides outside the gene matches: 20. The CDR3 loop is CASSFTPRGASGLASYEQYF. The CDR3 region has the DNA TGTGCCAGCAGTTTTACCCCCAGAGGCGCATCAGGACTAGCTTCCTACGAGCAGTACTTC.

This clonotype was seen many times. The CDR3 DNA is TGTGCCAGCAGCCAGGGGACCTATGGCTACACCTTC. Translation: CASSQGTYGYTF. The V gene is TRBV7-2, the J gene TRBJ1-2; D may be TRBD1 (6 bases). With 5 bases removed from V and 4 bases from J, the gap between germline ends came to 8 bases. CDR1 is SGHTA, CDR2 FQGNSA, per germline. CDR3 size: 12 residues.

In its sample, this clonotype was seen a few times. V is TRBV4-1 and J is TRBJ1-2; 7 bases fit TRBD1. The CDR3 is 14 residues long. J was trimmed by 5 bases and V by 1 base; bases with no gene match: 4. The germline V gene has CDR1 MGHRA and CDR2 YSYEKL. The CDR3 DNA reads as TGCGCCAGCAGCCAAGGGAACAGGGGATATGGCTACACCTTC. This sequence encodes CASSQGNRGYGYTF.